This TCR beta chain was identified during a study of T cell clonotyping in hematopoietic cell transplantation. Study-wide results and limits: CD4 and CD8 repertoire contributions could not be separated without sorting.

The CDR3 contains 16 residues. The germline V and J ends were trimmed by 0 bases and 3 bases, with 13 bases remaining between them. The V gene's germline CDR1 is SGHDT and CDR2 YYEEEE. A note on this clone: Its target is not known.

Measured with immunoSEQ multiplex PCR; TCRdb has only the in-frame clones, and not every one. The sample consists of fewer than 80,000 clones, roughly 93% of them appearing once. V is TRBV5-6 and J is TRBJ1-5; no clear D gene. This receptor was taken from a man aged 50 or older in good health. Some clones in this sample may be carry-over from other donors' samples. Sequenced sample: peripheral blood mononuclear cells. CDR3 bases: TGTGCCAGCAGCTTGGGGTCAGGCAGAGACAATCAGCCCCAGCATTTT. Translating gives CASSLGSGRDNQPQHF.